This TCR beta chain was sequenced for a study of blood T cell repertoires in COVID-19. Repertoires were generated with immunoSEQ multiplex PCR, while TCRdb's copy carries only in-frame clones and drops some. The table has approximately 300,000 clones, more than 75% seen once. This CDR3 comprises 13 residues. Germline V gene data show CDR1 as GTSNPN and CDR2 as SVGIG (reference sequence). Trimming cost V 3 bases and J 8 bases, with 13 bases left between them. The source is a woman younger than 30 who had recovered from COVID-19. Sequenced sample: PBMCs or T cells enriched from blood (not recorded which). The chain uses TRBV30 and TRBJ1-4, with no clear D. CDR3 nucleotides: TGTGCCTGGAGCGGCGGCGGTCCCGAAAAACTGTTTTTT. Its translation is CAWSGGGPEKLFF. Supplemented by reference TRBV30 and TRBJ1-4, the full variable domain reads SQTIHQWPATLVQPVGSPLSLECTVEGTSNPNLYWYRQAAGRGLQLLFYSVGIGQISSEVPQNLSASRPQDRQFILSSKKLLLSDSGFYLCAWSGGGPEKLFFGSGTQLSVL.